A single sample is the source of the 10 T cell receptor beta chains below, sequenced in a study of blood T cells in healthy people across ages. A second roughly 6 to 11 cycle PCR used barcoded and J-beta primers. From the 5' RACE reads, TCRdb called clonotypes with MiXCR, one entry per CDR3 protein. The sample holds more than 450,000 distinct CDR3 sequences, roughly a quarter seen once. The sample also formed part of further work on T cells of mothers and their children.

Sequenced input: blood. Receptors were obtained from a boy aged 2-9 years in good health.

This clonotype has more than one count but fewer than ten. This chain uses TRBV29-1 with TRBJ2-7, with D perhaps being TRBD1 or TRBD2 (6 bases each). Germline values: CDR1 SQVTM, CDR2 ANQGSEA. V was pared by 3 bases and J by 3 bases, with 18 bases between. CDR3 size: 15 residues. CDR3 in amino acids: CSVESSGAQGYEQYF. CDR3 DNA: TGCAGCGTTGAGTCGTCGGGGGCGCAAGGCTACGAGCAGTACTTC.

The CDR3 is CASFSGGYGYTF. The CDR3 nucleotides are TGTGCCAGCTTTTCAGGGGGCTATGGCTACACCTTC. The rearrangement uses TRBV12-3 or TRBV12-4 and TRBJ1-2; 7 bases are shared with TRBD1. After removal of 8 bases from V and 4 bases from J, the junction contained 4 bases not matched to a gene. CDR3 size: 12 residues.

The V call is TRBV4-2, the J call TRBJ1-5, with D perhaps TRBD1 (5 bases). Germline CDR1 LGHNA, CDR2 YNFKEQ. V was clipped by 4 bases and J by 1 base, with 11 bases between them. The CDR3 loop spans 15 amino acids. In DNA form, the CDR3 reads TGTGCCAGCAGCCCCGAGGGGAGCAGCAATCAGCCCCAGCATTTT. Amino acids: CASSPEGSSNQPQHF.

In DNA form, the CDR3 reads TGTGCCAGCAGCCCTGTGACACTCACGCAGTATTTT. Residues: CASSPVTLTQYF. This sequence joins TRBV2 and TRBJ2-3; D remains unclear. CDR1 is SNHLY, CDR2 FYNNEI, per germline. The V end lost 6 bases, the J end lost 9 bases, and 13 bases lay between the germline ends. This CDR3 contains 12 residues.

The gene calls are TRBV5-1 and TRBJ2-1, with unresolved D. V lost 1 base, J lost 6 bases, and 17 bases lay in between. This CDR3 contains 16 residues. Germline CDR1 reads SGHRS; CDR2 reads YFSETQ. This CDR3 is CASSLRPTSGSNEQFF. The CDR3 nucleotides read TGCGCCAGCAGCTTGAGACCCACTTCCGGAAGCAATGAGCAGTTCTTC. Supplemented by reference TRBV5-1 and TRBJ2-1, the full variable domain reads KAGVTQTPRYLIKTRGQQVTLSCSPISGHRSVSWYQQTPGQGLQFLFEYFSETQRNKGNFPGRFSGRQFSNSRSEMNVSTLELGDSALYLCASSLRPTSGSNEQFFGPGTRLTVL.

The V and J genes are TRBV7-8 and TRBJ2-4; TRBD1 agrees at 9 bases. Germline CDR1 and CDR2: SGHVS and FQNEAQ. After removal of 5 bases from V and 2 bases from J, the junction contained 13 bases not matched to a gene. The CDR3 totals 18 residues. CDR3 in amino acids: CASSPRLGQGNPKNIQYF. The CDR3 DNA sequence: TGTGCCAGCAGCCCCAGACTGGGACAGGGAAATCCCAAAAACATTCAGTACTTC.

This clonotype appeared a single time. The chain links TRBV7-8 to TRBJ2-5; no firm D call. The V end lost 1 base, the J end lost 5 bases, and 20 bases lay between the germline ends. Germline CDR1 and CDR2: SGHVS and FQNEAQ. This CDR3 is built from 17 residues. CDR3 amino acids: CASSLEFQAWVGETQYF. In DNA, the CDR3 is TGTGCCAGCAGCTTAGAGTTTCAGGCATGGGTTGGGGAGACCCAGTACTTC. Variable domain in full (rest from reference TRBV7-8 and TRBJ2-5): GAGVSQSPRYKVAKRGQDVALRCDPISGHVSLFWYQQALGQGPEFLTYFQNEAQLDKSGLPSDRFFAERPEGSVSTLKIQRTQQEDSAVYLCASSLEFQAWVGETQYFGPGTRLLVL.

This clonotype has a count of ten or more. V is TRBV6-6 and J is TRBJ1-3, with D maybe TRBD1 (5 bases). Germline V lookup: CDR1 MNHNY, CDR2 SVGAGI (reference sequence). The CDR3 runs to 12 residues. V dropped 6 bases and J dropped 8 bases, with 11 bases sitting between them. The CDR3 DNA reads TGTGCCAGCAGACCGGGGGTAGACACCATATATTTT. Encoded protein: CASRPGVDTIYF.

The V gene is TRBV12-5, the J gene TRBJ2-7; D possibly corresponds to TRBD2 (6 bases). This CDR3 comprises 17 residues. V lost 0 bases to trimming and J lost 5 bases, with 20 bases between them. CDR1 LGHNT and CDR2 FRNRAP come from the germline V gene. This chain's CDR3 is CASGLVPGGSPRDEQYF. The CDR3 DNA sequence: TGTGCTAGTGGTTTGGTACCCGGGGGATCCCCTAGGGACGAGCAGTACTTC.

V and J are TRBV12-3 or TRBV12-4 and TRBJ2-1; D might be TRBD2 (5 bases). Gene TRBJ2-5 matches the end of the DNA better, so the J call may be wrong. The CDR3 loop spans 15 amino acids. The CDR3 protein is CASRGGGSSGETQYF. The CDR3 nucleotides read TGTGCCAGCAGAGGCGGCGGGTCGTCTGGGGAGACCCAGTACTTC.